This TCR beta chain appears in the sequencing data of a study of blood T cells in healthy people across ages. Through a sample-barcoded 5' primer and a J-beta primer mix, a second PCR was run for 7 to 11 cycles. In TCRdb, the 5' RACE reads were re-called with MiXCR into one record per CDR3 protein. The profile covers roughly 800,000 distinct CDR3 sequences, with about three fifths appearing a single time and roughly 22% taken by the ten largest. Deletions cut 6 bases from V and 5 bases from J, with 10 bases between. This CDR3 contains 12 residues. J is TRBJ2-5 and V is TRBV12-3 or TRBV12-4; D gene ambiguous. This clonotype originated in a man in his thirties or forties in good health. Sequenced input: blood. CDR3 bases: TGTGCCAGCAGCCAAAACGGGGAGACCCAGTACTTC. Encoded protein: CASSQNGETQYF.